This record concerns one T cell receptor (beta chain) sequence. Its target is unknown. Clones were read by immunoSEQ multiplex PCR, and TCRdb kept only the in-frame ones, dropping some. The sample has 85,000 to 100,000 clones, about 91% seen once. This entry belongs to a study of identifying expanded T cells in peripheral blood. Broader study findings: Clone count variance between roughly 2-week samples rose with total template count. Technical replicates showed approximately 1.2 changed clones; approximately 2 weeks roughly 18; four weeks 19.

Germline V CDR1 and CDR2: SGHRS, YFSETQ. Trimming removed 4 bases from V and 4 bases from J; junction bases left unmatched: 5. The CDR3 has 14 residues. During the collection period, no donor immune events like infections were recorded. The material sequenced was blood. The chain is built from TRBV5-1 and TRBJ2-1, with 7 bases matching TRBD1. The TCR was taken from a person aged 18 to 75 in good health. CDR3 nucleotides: TGCGCCAGCAGCCCCGGGACAGAATACAATGAGCAGTTCTTC. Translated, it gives CASSPGTEYNEQFF.